This T cell receptor (beta chain) was recorded in a study of T cells in Graves' hyperthyroidism and ophthalmopathy. V dropped 0 bases and J dropped 8 bases, with 11 bases sitting between them. The CDR3 consists of 13 residues. Germline loops: CDR1 SGHRS, CDR2 YFSETQ. Amplified TCR beta CDR3 regions derived from RNA transcripts. Primed by the HTBI set, a first-round RT-PCR was run on the TCR CDR3. TCRdb redid the calling of the multiplex PCR reads with MiXCR, one entry per CDR3 protein. The table has a few hundred thousand distinct CDR3 sequences, around an eighth seen once. Many counts were recorded for this clonotype.

Sequenced: blood. The chain couples TRBV5-1 to TRBJ1-1, with unresolved D. The receptor's source is a young woman with Graves' hyperthyroidism. The CDR3 region has the DNA TGCGCCAGCAGCTTGGCGGTAGACGTGGAAGCTTTCTTT. This encodes CASSLAVDVEAFF.